Each of the 18 T cell receptor beta chains below was sequenced from the same sample in a study of T-cell memory formation after mild COVID-19. TCRdb ran MiXCR on the 5' RACE reads and lists one entry per CDR3 protein. The sample records some 310,000 distinct CDR3 sequences, 20% to 25% being singletons. Sequenced input: PBMCs or a T cell subset sorted from them (not recorded which). These receptors were collected from a young man who had mild COVID-19 (a few samples of this study predate the infection). Cell type and time point are not known.

This clonotype was recorded a few times. This chain links TRBV7-9 with TRBJ2-7; TRBD1 might be the D (7 bases). The CDR3 contains 15 residues. V dropped 0 bases and J dropped 5 bases, with 14 bases sitting between them. The germline CDR1 and CDR2 sequences are SEHNR and FQNEAQ (reference sequence). This CDR3 reads CASSLAGRGEDEQYF. Here the CDR3 DNA reads TGTGCCAGCAGCTTAGCGGGCAGGGGGGAGGACGAGCAGTACTTC. Drawing the rest from reference TRBV7-9 and TRBJ2-7, the complete variable domain is DTGVSQNPRHKITKRGQNVTFRCDPISEHNRLYWYRQTLGQGPEFLTYFQNEAQLEKSRLLSDRFSAERPKGSFSTLEIQRTEQGDSAMYLCASSLAGRGEDEQYFGPGTRLTVT.

The gene calls are TRBV5-1 and TRBJ2-3, with 7 positions matching TRBD2. This CDR3 comprises 15 residues. In germline, CDR1 is SGHRS, CDR2 YFSETQ. The V gene end was trimmed by 2 bases and the J gene end by 5 bases; junction bases not matched to a gene: 8. The CDR3 nucleotides read TGCGCCAGCAGCTTCCCCAGCGGGGAGGTAGATACGCAGTATTTT. It yields the protein CASSFPSGEVDTQYF.

This clonotype has a count of ten or more. The CDR3 region has the DNA TGCGCCAGCTCTACTAGCCACAGCACAGATACGCAGTATTTT. Its protein is CASSTSHSTDTQYF. The V and J genes are TRBV10-2 and TRBJ2-3, with a possible D match to TRBD2 (6 bases). Trimming removed 8 bases from V and 0 bases from J, with 12 bases in between. This CDR3 is built from 14 residues. Germline CDR1 is WSHSY and CDR2 is SAAADI.

This clonotype was picked up a small number of times. This chain uses TRBV4-3 with TRBJ2-7; 10 bases line up with TRBD1. CDR1 is LGHNA and CDR2 is YSLEER in the germline V gene. Trimming cost V 0 bases and J 7 bases; bases outside gene matches: 9. The CDR3 loop spans 16 amino acids. CDR3 sequence: CASSQDQDRGIGEQYV. DNA for the CDR3: TGCGCCAGCAGCCAAGATCAGGACAGGGGGATTGGAGAGCAGTACGTC.

The rearrangement joins TRBV12-5 to TRBJ1-5; D remains unclear. The CDR3 is 13 amino acids. Germline CDR1 reads LGHNT; CDR2 reads FRNRAP. The V end was cut by 4 bases, the J end by 4 bases, with 8 bases between. In DNA, the CDR3 is TGTGCTAGTGGTTCGGGGAGTAATCAGCCCCAGCATTTT. Amino acids: CASGSGSNQPQHF. Variable domain in full (rest from reference TRBV12-5 and TRBJ1-5): DARVTQTPRHKVTEMGQEVTMRCQPILGHNTVFWYRQTMMQGLELLAYFRNRAPLDDSGMPKDRFSAEMPDATLATLKIQPSEPRDSAVYFCASGSGSNQPQHFGDGTRLSIL.

The gene calls are TRBV6-1 and TRBJ2-1; the D gene is possibly TRBD1 (5 bases). CDR1 MNHNS and CDR2 SASEGT come from the germline V gene. The V and J ends lost 4 bases and 7 bases respectively, with 20 bases between them. The CDR3 is 16 residues long. CDR3 loop: CASSGASGSLRNEQFF. The CDR3 DNA sequence: TGTGCCAGCAGTGGAGCTTCAGGGTCATTGAGAAATGAGCAGTTCTTC.

This clonotype was observed many times. This chain joins TRBV6-2 or TRBV6-3 and TRBJ2-2; D call uncertain. The CDR3 is 16 residues long. V was clipped by 6 bases and J by 1 base, with 15 bases between them. The germline V gene has CDR1 MNHEY and CDR2 SVGEGT. For the CDR3, the DNA is TGTGCCAGCAGCAAACCCAGGTTGAAGAACACCGGGGAGCTGTTTTTT. Translated, it gives CASSKPRLKNTGELFF.

The chain couples TRBV27 to TRBJ2-5; TRBD2 is a possible D gene (5 bases). The V end was cut by 7 bases, the J end by 1 base, with 16 bases between. The germline CDR1 and CDR2 sequences are MNHEY and SMNVEV (reference sequence). This CDR3 is 15 amino acids long. The CDR3: CASNWRRRTQETQYF. CDR3 nucleotide sequence: TGTGCCAGCAACTGGAGACGGAGGACCCAAGAGACCCAGTACTTC.

This clonotype appeared a few times. V usage is TRBV29-1 and J usage is TRBJ2-5; D gene uncertain. Trimming took 0 bases from V and 0 from J, leaving 5 bases between them. Per germline, CDR1 SQVTM and CDR2 ANQGSEA. The CDR3 contains 13 residues. The CDR3 nucleotides read TGCAGCGTTGAAGATAACTACCAAGAGACCCAGTACTTC. It encodes CSVEDNYQETQYF.

This chain uses TRBV27 with TRBJ1-1; unclear D gene. The ends were cut back, 4 bases at V and 8 bases at J, with 11 bases in the middle. The CDR3 spans 12 residues. Per the germline V gene, CDR1 is MNHEY and CDR2 is SMNVEV (reference sequence). CDR3 bases: TGTGCCAGCAGTTCCCCTCCTGGCGAAGCTTTCTTT. Its translation is CASSSPPGEAFF.

The chain employs TRBV27 and TRBJ1-2, with D perhaps TRBD1 (5 bases). CDR1 and CDR2 from the germline V gene are MNHEY and SMNVEV (reference sequence). V was pared by 7 bases and J by 8 bases, with 20 bases between. The CDR3 length is 14 residues. CDR3 bases: TGTGCCAGCACCCCCTGGGGGGGTGTAGACGGCTACACCTTC. This codes for CASTPWGGVDGYTF.

This sequence joins TRBV5-8 and TRBJ2-3; D uncertain. With 0 bases removed from V and 1 base from J, the gap between germline ends came to 9 bases. Germline V gene lookup returns CDR1 SGHTS and CDR2 YDEGEE. The CDR3 is made up of 15 amino acids. The CDR3 sequence is CASSLANEGTDTQYF. The CDR3 nucleotides are TGTGCCAGCAGCTTGGCCAACGAGGGCACAGATACGCAGTATTTT.

This chain uses TRBV5-1 with TRBJ2-1; a weak D match, TRBD2 (7 bases). The V end was cut by 4 bases, the J end by 6 bases, with 20 bases between. The CDR3 length is 16 residues. Germline V CDR1 and CDR2: SGHRS, YFSETQ. The CDR3 loop is CASSPGGGSLGNEQFF. CDR3 sequence (DNA): TGCGCCAGCAGCCCGGGGGGCGGTTCCCTAGGCAATGAGCAGTTCTTC.

The chain is built from TRBV9 and TRBJ1-1; D not certain. V was clipped by 8 bases and J by 3 bases, with 11 bases between them. This CDR3 spans 12 amino acids. From germline, CDR1 is SGDLS and CDR2 YYNGEE. The CDR3 here is CASGGIDTEAFF. In DNA form, the CDR3 reads TGTGCCAGTGGAGGGATCGACACTGAAGCTTTCTTT.

This clonotype was found many times. The chain joins TRBV4-3 to TRBJ1-2, with D possibly being TRBD1 (5 bases). Germline V gene data show CDR1 as LGHNA and CDR2 as YSLEER. The length of the CDR3 is 14 residues. The V and J ends lost 0 bases and 2 bases respectively, with 7 bases between them. In DNA, the CDR3 is TGCGCCAGCAGCCAAGATTGGGGGAACTATGGCTACACCTTC. Translating gives CASSQDWGNYGYTF.

This sequence joins TRBV28 and TRBJ2-3, with 7 nucleotides matching TRBD2. CDR1 is MDHEN, CDR2 SYDVKM, per germline. The V and J ends lost 5 bases and 0 bases, in that order; junction bases with no gene match: 14. The CDR3 runs 18 residues. The CDR3 reads CASSVPSGILASTDTQYF. CDR3 coding DNA: TGTGCCAGCAGTGTTCCTAGCGGAATACTTGCTAGCACAGATACGCAGTATTTT. The full variable domain, with the rest looked up from reference TRBV28 and TRBJ2-3, is DVKVTQSSRYLVKRTGEKVFLECVQDMDHENMFWYRQDPGLGLRLIYFSYDVKMKEKGDIPEGYSVSREKKERFSLILESASTNQTSMYLCASSVPSGILASTDTQYFGPGTRLTVL.

V and J are TRBV4-1 and TRBJ2-7; possibly TRBD1 or TRBD2 for D (5 bases each). CDR1 and CDR2 (germline): MGHRA, YSYEKL. The CDR3 length is 15 residues. Trimming took off 6 bases at V and 6 bases at J, with 21 bases between the two ends. The CDR3 sequence is CASRPWGPSPPEQYV. The CDR3 bases are TGCGCCAGCAGACCCTGGGGACCTTCCCCACCCGAGCAGTACGTC.

In this sample, this clonotype turned up a few times. This chain joins TRBV10-3 and TRBJ1-3; D gene unclear. Germline CDR1 reads ENHRY; CDR2 reads SYGVKD. Trimming took off 2 bases at V and 4 bases at J, with 12 bases between the two ends. The CDR3 covers 15 residues. The CDR3 nucleotides read TGTGCCATCAGTGAGCAGGAACATGGAGGAAACACCATATATTTT. Translating it yields CAISEQEHGGNTIYF.